A selection of T cell receptor beta chains follows, all from one sample in a study of lymphopenia after photon versus proton radiotherapy. The protocol was immunoSEQ multiplex PCR, while the TCRdb copy is restricted to in-frame clones and leaves out a portion. The repertoire includes 60,000 to 75,000 clones, around 88% of them detected once, and 2% to 3% sits in the top ten. Sequences were derived from peripheral blood, sampled from a patient treated with photon-based radiotherapy. These receptors came from a man between 35 and 55 years old with gastric cancer. The CDR3 runs from the conserved cysteine through the conserved F or W. The D gene is left open where the match is weak. A row's size may be missing; if present it is once, few, many or a size class.

CASSLGGLLNEQFF | TGTGCCAGCAGCTTAGGGGGACTTCTCAATGAGCAGTTCTTC | TRBV7-3 | . | . | TRBJ2-1
CASSPRWYEQYF | TGTGCCAGCAGCCCCCGGTGGTACGAGCAGTACTTC | TRBV7-2 | . | once | TRBJ2-7
CASSPTRGKSNQPQHF | TGCGCCAGCAGCCCTACTCGAGGGAAGAGCAATCAGCCCCAGCATTTT | TRBV4-1 | . | . | TRBJ1-5
CASRRTGMGDTDTQYF | TGTGCCAGTAGGCGAACAGGGATGGGGGATACAGATACGCAGTATTTT | TRBV19 | . | . | TRBJ2-3
CASSLEFADTQYF | TGTGCCAGCAGCTTGGAGTTCGCAGATACGCAGTATTTT | TRBV7-9 | . | . | TRBJ2-3
CASSDREGNTDTQYF | TGTGCCAGCAGCGACAGGGAGGGTAACACAGATACGCAGTATTTT | TRBV7-9 | . | . | TRBJ2-3
CASSLDSSTDTQYF | TGTGCCAGCAGCTTAGACAGCAGCACAGATACGCAGTATTTT | TRBV7-6 | . | . | TRBJ2-3
CASSWAPGTGGYSPLHF | TGTGCCAGCAGTTGGGCCCCCGGGACAGGGGGTTATTCACCCCTCCACTTT | TRBV27 | TRBD1 | . | TRBJ1-6
CAMTSGGAGSYNEQFF | TGTGCCATGACTAGCGGGGGGGCCGGTTCCTACAATGAGCAGTTCTTC | TRBV2 | TRBD2 | . | TRBJ2-1
CSVSWGQETQYF | TGCAGCGTTAGTTGGGGACAAGAGACCCAGTACTTC | TRBV29-1 | . | . | TRBJ2-5
CASSYRQGANSPLHF | TGTGCCAGCAGTTACAGGCAGGGGGCTAACTCACCCCTCCACTTT | TRBV6-6 | TRBD1 | . | TRBJ1-6
CASRPTGGNSPLHF | TGTGCCAGCAGGCCTACAGGGGGCAATTCACCCCTCCACTTT | TRBV28 | TRBD1 | . | TRBJ1-6
CATSTDTSGGFNEQFF | TGTGCCACCAGCACCGATACTAGCGGGGGGTTCAATGAGCAGTTCTTC | TRBV15 | TRBD2 | . | TRBJ2-1
CASSQALAGGPLETQYF | TGCGCCAGCAGCCAAGCGCTAGCGGGGGGGCCGTTGGAGACCCAGTACTTC | TRBV4-3 | TRBD2 | . | TRBJ2-5
CASSALEETQYF | TGTGCCAGCAGCGCGTTGGAAGAGACCCAGTACTTC | TRBV9 | . | . | TRBJ2-5
CASSPSLGVGETQYF | TGTGCCAGCAGCCCGAGCCTGGGGGTCGGGGAGACCCAGTACTTC | TRBV7-2 | . | . | TRBJ2-5
CASSQPRDNYGYTF | TGTGCCAGCAGCCAACCCCGGGACAACTATGGCTACACCTTC | TRBV7-9 | . | . | TRBJ1-2
CASSQGEQGSSYEQYF | TGCGCCAGCAGCCAAGGGGAACAGGGGAGCTCCTACGAGCAGTACTTC | TRBV4-3 | TRBD1 | . | TRBJ2-7
CASSIERRQPQHF | TGTGCCAGTAGTATAGAAAGGCGGCAGCCCCAGCATTTT | TRBV19 | . | . | TRBJ1-5
CASTPIRTLPKDTEAFF | TGTGCCAGTACTCCGATTCGGACCCTTCCCAAGGACACTGAAGCTTTCTTT | TRBV19 | . | . | TRBJ1-1
CASSLFRGGEQFF | TGTGCCAGCAGCTTGTTCCGGGGGGGCGAGCAGTTCTTC | TRBV5-6 | TRBD2 | . | TRBJ2-1
CASSAVLSNEQFF | TGTGCCAGCAGCGCGGTCCTATCTAATGAGCAGTTCTTC | TRBV2 | . | . | TRBJ2-1
CASSLRGLVGTDTQYF | TGCGCCAGCAGCTTGAGGGGACTAGTCGGCACAGATACGCAGTATTTT | TRBV5-1 | TRBD2 | few | TRBJ2-3
CASSALDSSSYEQYF | TGTGCCAGTAGCGCCTTGGACAGCAGCTCCTACGAGCAGTACTTC | TRBV19 | . | . | TRBJ2-7
CASSDGGTEAFF | TGTGCCAGCAGCGACGGTGGCACTGAAGCTTTCTTT | TRBV11-2 | . | . | TRBJ1-1
CASSQGLAGGGGDTQYF | TGTGCCAGCAGCCAGGGACTAGCGGGGGGTGGTGGAGATACGCAGTATTTT | TRBV4-2 | TRBD2 | . | TRBJ2-3
CAWTRGGGYEKLFF | TGTGCCTGGACCCGAGGAGGGGGCTATGAAAAACTGTTTTTT | TRBV30 | TRBD1 | . | TRBJ1-4
CASSEQGKTGYEQYF | TGTGCCAGCAGTGAACAGGGTAAAACTGGTTACGAGCAGTACTTC | TRBV2 | . | . | TRBJ2-7
CASRAGTGSNEQYF | TGTGCCAGCAGAGCAGGGACAGGGAGCAACGAGCAGTACTTC | TRBV6-6 | TRBD1 | . | TRBJ2-7
CASRLLAGGPGELFF | TGTGCAAGTCGCTTACTAGCGGGGGGGCCAGGGGAGCTGTTTTTT | TRBV12-2 | . | once | TRBJ2-2
CASSDQARGTDTQYF | TGCGCCAGCAGTGATCAAGCGAGGGGCACAGATACGCAGTATTTT | TRBV10-2 | . | . | TRBJ2-3
CASAGTANYGYTF | TGTGCCAGCGCCGGGACGGCGAACTATGGCTACACCTTC | TRBV9 | . | . | TRBJ1-2
CASSGHRGGTEAFF | TGTGCCAGCAGCGGGCACAGGGGTGGGACTGAAGCTTTCTTT | TRBV9 | TRBD1 | . | TRBJ1-1
CASSDRGPGEQYF | TGTGCCAGCAGTGACCGGGGCCCGGGGGAGCAGTACTTC | TRBV25-1 | . | . | TRBJ2-7
CASRPHGGSGYTF | TGTGCCAGCAGACCCCACGGCGGGTCTGGCTACACCTTC | TRBV2 | . | few | TRBJ1-2
CASSVAGIHGYTF | TGTGCCAGCAGTGTGGCAGGGATCCATGGCTACACCTTC | TRBV25-1 | . | . | TRBJ1-2
CSAPGGGGYTF | TGCAGTGCTCCGGGCGGTGGGGGCTACACCTTC | TRBV20-1 | . | few | TRBJ1-2
CASSPRNTEAFF | TGTGCCAGCAGTCCCAGAAACACTGAAGCTTTCTTT | TRBV6-5 | . | . | TRBJ1-1
CASRGGTGGADTQYF | TGTGCCAGCAGAGGAGGGACAGGGGGCGCAGATACGCAGTATTTT | TRBV6-4 | TRBD1 | . | TRBJ2-3
CSVGGTEQFF | TGCAGCGTGGGCGGGACAGAGCAGTTCTTC | TRBV29-1 | . | . | TRBJ2-1
CASSMGAGHEKLFF | TGTGCCAGCAGTATGGGGGCAGGGCATGAAAAACTGTTTTTT | TRBV25-1 | . | . | TRBJ1-4
CASIQAGGSYEQYF | TGTGCCAGCATCCAGGCAGGGGGCTCCTACGAGCAGTACTTC | TRBV28 | TRBD1 | once | TRBJ2-7
CSVYLQGARTEAFF | TGCAGCGTTTATCTCCAGGGGGCAAGGACTGAAGCTTTCTTT | TRBV29-1 | TRBD1 | . | TRBJ1-1
CASSQEAFRGDQPQHF | TGCGCCAGCAGCCAAGAGGCTTTCAGGGGTGATCAGCCCCAGCATTTT | TRBV4-1 | . | . | TRBJ1-5
CASSQDFGAGGTYEQYF | TGCGCCAGCAGCCAGGATTTTGGGGCAGGCGGAACCTACGAGCAGTACTTC | TRBV4-3 | . | . | TRBJ2-7
CASSSTTPGQGEHYGYTF | TGTGCCAGCAGCTCCACCACACCGGGACAGGGGGAACACTATGGCTACACCTTC | TRBV13 | TRBD1 | . | TRBJ1-2
CASSLDRGEKLFF | TGCGCCAGCAGCCTGGACAGGGGTGAAAAACTGTTTTTT | TRBV5-1 | TRBD1 | . | TRBJ1-4
CASSSRTDGPYEQYF | TGTGCCAGCAGCTCTAGGACAGACGGCCCCTACGAGCAGTACTTC | TRBV7-2 | . | . | TRBJ2-7